This is a list of T cell receptor beta chains from one sample in a study of blood T cells in healthy people across ages. TCRdb passed the 5' RACE reads through MiXCR, listing each CDR3 protein once. The sample holds 700,000 to 850,000 distinct CDR3 sequences; around 36% are singletons and the top ten take approximately 12%. The sample was blood. The receptors come from a man between 18 and 29 years old in good health. CDR3s include the opening cysteine and the closing phenylalanine or tryptophan. The D gene is left open where the match is weak. Not every row has a clone size; where given, it reads once, few, many or a size class.

V gene: TRBV4-2
J gene: TRBJ1-1
D gene: -
CDR3 length: 12
clone size: few
CDR3 DNA: TGTGCCAGCAGCCAAGTGGACACTGAAGCTTTCTTT
CDR3 protein: CASSQVDTEAFF

V gene: TRBV12-3/TRBV12-4
J gene: TRBJ2-1
D gene: -
CDR3 length: 14
clone size: -
CDR3 DNA: TGTGCCAGCAGTTTCCAACACAGGGTTAGCGAGCAGTTCTTC
CDR3 protein: CASSFQHRVSEQFF

V gene: TRBV11-2
J gene: TRBJ2-3
D gene: -
CDR3 length: 13
clone size: -
CDR3 DNA: TGTGCCAGCAGCTTCTACAACACAGATACGCAGTATTTT
CDR3 protein: CASSFYNTDTQYF

V gene: TRBV2
J gene: TRBJ2-3
D gene: TRBD2
CDR3 length: 15
clone size: -
CDR3 DNA: TGTGCCAGCGGTAGGACTAGCGGCAACACAGATACGCAGTATTTT
CDR3 protein: CASGRTSGNTDTQYF

V gene: TRBV28
J gene: TRBJ2-1
D gene: -
CDR3 length: 16
clone size: few
CDR3 DNA: TGTGCCAGCATCCCTTCCCACAGGGGAGGGTTCAATGAGCAGTTCTTC
CDR3 protein: CASIPSHRGGFNEQFF

V gene: TRBV20-1
J gene: TRBJ2-3
D gene: TRBD2
CDR3 length: 17
clone size: many
CDR3 DNA: TGCAGTGCTAGAGATTTTCTACGGGGGGGTAGCACAGATACGCAGTATTTT
CDR3 protein: CSARDFLRGGSTDTQYF

V gene: TRBV20-1
J gene: TRBJ2-1
D gene: -
CDR3 length: 12
clone size: few
CDR3 DNA: TGCAGTGCTACTATGGACAGCAATGAGCAGTTCTTC
CDR3 protein: CSATMDSNEQFF

V gene: TRBV29-1
J gene: TRBJ1-2
D gene: TRBD1
CDR3 length: 13
clone size: -
CDR3 DNA: TGCAGCCCCCCGCGGACAGGGGGCTATGGCTACACCTTC
CDR3 protein: CSPPRTGGYGYTF

V gene: TRBV20-1
J gene: TRBJ1-5
D gene: -
CDR3 length: 19
clone size: -
CDR3 DNA: TGCAGTGCTAGAGTCGATACTGCAGCTACAGGGCCATTTAATCAGCCCCAGCATTTT
CDR3 protein: CSARVDTAATGPFNQPQHF

V gene: TRBV20-1
J gene: TRBJ2-5
D gene: -
CDR3 length: 12
clone size: -
CDR3 DNA: TGCAGTGCGATAGAGGAAGGCAATGAGCAGTACTTC
CDR3 protein: CSAIEEGNEQYF